This passage covers 25 T cell receptor beta chains from one sample sequenced in a study of blood T cell repertoires in COVID-19. Assay: immunoSEQ multiplex PCR; the TCRdb copy retains only in-frame clones and omits some. This sample has tens of thousands of clones, with roughly 91% found just once. Material for sequencing was peripheral blood. Receptors originate from a human donor in a cohort sampled during active COVID-19.

This clone was observed a few times. The rearrangement links TRBV6-4 to TRBJ2-1, with 10 nucleotides matching TRBD2. Germline CDR1 reads MRHNA; CDR2 reads SNTAGT. CDR3 length equals 17 residues. After removal of 2 bases from V and 6 bases from J, the junction contained 10 bases not matched to a gene. The CDR3 nucleotides read TGTGCCAGCAGTGACGGTGGCGGGTTAGCGGGGGGCAATGAGCAGTTCTTC. Protein product: CASSDGGGLAGGNEQFF.

The V and J genes are TRBV5-1 and TRBJ1-4; possible D gene TRBD1, 6 bases. Germline V gene data show CDR1 as SGHRS and CDR2 as YFSETQ. The V end lost 4 bases, the J end lost 0 bases, and 13 bases lay between the germline ends. The CDR3 spans 16 residues. The CDR3 DNA is TGCGCCAGCAGCGAGGGACATCTTGCAACTAATGAAAAACTGTTTTTT. It is translated as CASSEGHLATNEKLFF.

This chain connects TRBV2 to TRBJ2-4, with 10 positions matching TRBD1. Per germline, CDR1 SNHLY and CDR2 FYNNEI. This CDR3 has 16 residues. V shed 0 bases and J 3 bases; nucleotides not matched to a gene: 2. The CDR3 DNA reads TGTGCCAGCAGTGAAGCGGGACAGGGGATCAAAAACATTCAGTACTTC. It is translated as CASSEAGQGIKNIQYF.

This chain links TRBV7-8 with TRBJ1-2; D possibly corresponds to TRBD1 (5 bases). Germline-derived CDR1 and CDR2 are SGHVS and FQNEAQ. There are 11 residues in the CDR3. V was shortened by 9 bases and J by 6 bases, with 11 bases between the two germline ends. CDR3: CASNQGDGYTF. The DNA of the CDR3 is TGTGCCAGTAATCAGGGTGATGGCTACACCTTC.

This clone was counted only a few times. The gene calls are TRBV5-4 and TRBJ2-7; tentatively, D is TRBD1 (5 bases). Trimming removed 4 bases at V and 3 bases at J, with 20 bases between. Germline assignment: CDR1 SGHNT and CDR2 YYREEE (reference sequence). CDR3 length: 16 amino acids. This CDR3 is CASSQIIGAVIYEQYF. The CDR3 DNA reads as TGTGCCAGCAGCCAGATCATAGGGGCAGTGATCTACGAGCAGTACTTC.

The chain recombines TRBV2 with TRBJ2-5, with TRBD2 matching 11 bases. The CDR3 contains 16 residues. With 6 bases clipped from V and 5 bases from J, the junction kept 11 bases outside the gene matches. Germline V gene sequence: CDR1 SNHLY, CDR2 FYNNEI. CDR3 region: CASRGSGGAWRETQYF. CDR3 in DNA: TGTGCCAGCAGGGGTAGCGGGGGGGCTTGGCGCGAGACCCAGTACTTC.

The V gene is TRBV6-5, the J gene TRBJ2-7; 9 bases line up with TRBD1. The CDR3 is 14 residues long. V was clipped by 6 bases and J by 4 bases; unmatched bases: 7. Germline V gene data show CDR1 as MNHEY and CDR2 as SVGAGI. The CDR3 nucleotides are TGTGCCAGCAGATCCGGGACAGGGAAGTACGAGCAGTACTTC. Translating it yields CASRSGTGKYEQYF.

The chain uses TRBV5-8 and TRBJ1-2; D call uncertain. The V and J ends lost 1 base and 4 bases respectively, with 8 bases between them. Germline CDR1 reads SGHTS; CDR2 reads YDEGEE. There are 13 residues in the CDR3. CDR3 protein: CASSLLTTYGYTF. The CDR3 DNA reads as TGTGCCAGCAGCTTGCTCACTACCTATGGCTACACCTTC.

This chain uses TRBV6-1 with TRBJ1-2, with D possibly TRBD1 on 5 matching bases. Germline V CDR1 and CDR2: MNHNS, SASEGT. This CDR3 is 13 amino acids long. Deletions cut 3 bases from V and 3 bases from J, with 8 bases between. The CDR3 DNA reads as TGTGCCAGCAGTGAGACAGAGCACTATGGCTACACCTTC. This codes for CASSETEHYGYTF.

The chain combines TRBV6-5 with TRBJ1-6; D not resolved. The CDR3 sequence is 15 residues long. With 2 bases removed from V and 9 bases from J, the gap between germline ends came to 14 bases. Germline assignment: CDR1 MNHEY and CDR2 SVGAGI. DNA for the CDR3: TGTGCCAGCAGTTACCGTCCTGGTTTCGGTTCACCCCTCCACTTT. It yields the protein CASSYRPGFGSPLHF.

The V gene is TRBV6-2 or TRBV6-3, the J gene TRBJ2-7, with a tentative D call TRBD1 (5 bases). Trimming shortened V by 2 bases and J by 7 bases, and 15 bases separated the two germline ends. The CDR3 consists of 14 residues. CDR1 MNHEY and CDR2 SVGEGT come from the germline V gene. CDR3 sequence: CASSYDLGPQEQYF. The CDR3 nucleotides are TGTGCCAGCAGTTACGATCTGGGGCCGCAGGAGCAGTACTTC.

The genes are TRBV6-4 and TRBJ2-3; the match to TRBD2 covers 10 bases. V lost 5 bases to trimming and J lost 1 base; unmatched junction nucleotides: 0. The CDR3 length is 14 residues. Germline V CDR1 and CDR2: MRHNA, SNTAGT. The DNA for the CDR3 is TGTGCCAGCAGTCTAGCGGGGGGCACAGATACGCAGTATTTT. It is translated as CASSLAGGTDTQYF.

This sequence joins TRBV19 and TRBJ2-5; no firm D call. V was pared by 6 bases and J by 5 bases, with 13 bases between. The germline V gene has CDR1 LNHDA and CDR2 SQIVND (reference sequence). The CDR3 extends over 13 amino acids. The CDR3 region is CASSLAGWETQYF. For the CDR3, the DNA is TGTGCCAGTAGCCTCGCCGGGTGGGAGACCCAGTACTTC. Full variable domain (outside the CDR3, taken from reference TRBV19 and TRBJ2-5): DGGITQSPKYLFRKEGQNVTLSCEQNLNHDAMYWYRQDPGQGLRLIYYSQIVNDFQKGDIAEGYSVSREKKESFPLTVTSAQKNPTAFYLCASSLAGWETQYFGPGTRLLVL.

The chain uses TRBV15 and TRBJ2-1; 9 bases fit TRBD1. Per germline, CDR1 LNHNV and CDR2 YYDKDF (reference sequence). The ends lost 3 bases at V and 11 bases at J; junction bases unmatched: 14. This CDR3 spans 16 amino acids. CDR3 loop: CATSSGTGTGTMKQFF. The DNA of the CDR3 is TGTGCCACCAGCAGTGGCACCGGGACAGGGACAATGAAGCAGTTCTTC.

The CDR3 DNA follows: TGTGCCAGCAGCTTACGGGGAGCTGAAGCTTTCTTT. Its translation: CASSLRGAEAFF. The rearrangement joins TRBV7-8 to TRBJ1-1; D unclear. The CDR3 is 12 amino acids. The V end was cut by 2 bases, the J end by 6 bases, with 7 bases between. Germline CDR1 is SGHVS and CDR2 is FQNEAQ. The entire variable domain, with the rest obtained from reference TRBV7-8 and TRBJ1-1, is as follows: GAGVSQSPRYKVAKRGQDVALRCDPISGHVSLFWYQQALGQGPEFLTYFQNEAQLDKSGLPSDRFFAERPEGSVSTLKIQRTQQEDSAVYLCASSLRGAEAFFGQGTRLTVV.

The chain recombines TRBV5-1 with TRBJ1-6; the match to TRBD1 covers 7 bases. This CDR3 is 18 amino acids long. Unmatched junction bases numbered 7, after V lost 1 base and J lost 0 bases. The V gene's germline CDR1 is SGHRS and CDR2 YFSETQ. CDR3 nucleotide sequence: TGCGCCAGCAGCTTGTCACAGGGGCACGGCTCCTATAATTCACCCCTCCACTTT. Translated, it gives CASSLSQGHGSYNSPLHF. Variable domain in full (rest from reference TRBV5-1 and TRBJ1-6): KAGVTQTPRYLIKTRGQQVTLSCSPISGHRSVSWYQQTPGQGLQFLFEYFSETQRNKGNFPGRFSGRQFSNSRSEMNVSTLELGDSALYLCASSLSQGHGSYNSPLHFGNGTRLTVT.

The chain recombines TRBV7-2 with TRBJ2-7; 11 bases line up with TRBD2. Germline assignment: CDR1 SGHTA and CDR2 FQGNSA. V lost 3 bases to trimming and J lost 0 bases; unmatched junction nucleotides: 7. This CDR3 contains 17 residues. This chain's CDR3 is CASSFRLAGGFSYEQYF. CDR3 sequence (DNA): TGTGCCAGCAGCTTCCGCCTAGCGGGGGGCTTCTCCTACGAGCAGTACTTC.

The rearrangement joins TRBV5-1 to TRBJ2-1, with 7 bases that match TRBD2. CDR1 is SGHRS and CDR2 is YFSETQ in the germline V gene. V shed 3 bases, J shed 9 bases, and the junction held 3 bases outside the gene matches. The length of the CDR3 is 12 residues. CDR3 region: CASSSPGGEQFF. The CDR3 coding sequence is TGCGCCAGCAGCTCCCCGGGAGGTGAGCAGTTCTTC.

The genes are TRBV2 and TRBJ2-1; possible D gene TRBD2, 5 bases. The V end was cut by 8 bases, the J end by 1 base, with 9 bases between. This CDR3 contains 13 residues. Germline V CDR1 and CDR2: SNHLY, FYNNEI. The CDR3 nucleotides read TGTGCCAGCCTGGAGCGGTCCTACAATGAGCAGTTCTTC. Residues: CASLERSYNEQFF.

This sequence joins TRBV7-9 and TRBJ1-5, with a tentative D call TRBD1 (5 bases). The CDR3 contains 13 residues. V was shortened by 1 base and J by 5 bases, with 6 bases between the two germline ends. Germline V gene data show CDR1 as SEHNR and CDR2 as FQNEAQ (reference sequence). CDR3 protein: CASSLVRDQPQHF. The CDR3 DNA sequence: TGTGCCAGCAGCTTAGTCAGGGATCAGCCCCAGCATTTT.

CDR3 residues: CASSPRTSGLHEQFF. CDR3 bases: TGTGCCAGCAGTCCTAGGACTAGCGGACTACATGAGCAGTTCTTC. The chain employs TRBV28 and TRBJ2-1, with 10 bases matching TRBD2. J was trimmed by 8 bases and V by 5 bases; bases with no gene match: 9. In germline, CDR1 is MDHEN, CDR2 SYDVKM. CDR3 length: 15 residues.

The chain links TRBV7-9 to TRBJ1-2; TRBD1 aligns across 9 bases. The CDR3 has 16 amino acids. The germline V gene encodes CDR1 SEHNR and CDR2 FQNEAQ (reference sequence). Germline trimming cut 8 bases from V and 5 bases from J; bases unmatched to any gene: 15. The CDR3 region is CASYGIRDRDLYGYTF. The CDR3 DNA follows: TGTGCCAGCTACGGGATCCGGGACAGGGACTTATATGGCTACACCTTC. Full variable domain (remainder filled in from reference TRBV7-9 and TRBJ1-2): DTGVSQNPRHKITKRGQNVTFRCDPISEHNRLYWYRQTLGQGPEFLTYFQNEAQLEKSRLLSDRFSAERPKGSFSTLEIQRTEQGDSAMYLCASYGIRDRDLYGYTFGSGTRLTVV.

The V and J genes are TRBV7-2 and TRBJ2-7; possibly TRBD2 for D (5 bases). The V gene's germline CDR1 is SGHTA and CDR2 FQGNSA. V was clipped by 6 bases and J by 4 bases, with 13 bases between them. This CDR3 has 13 amino acids. The chain's CDR3 is CASSRGGWYEQYF. CDR3 nucleotide sequence: TGTGCCAGCAGTAGAGGCGGGTGGTACGAGCAGTACTTC. Full variable domain (rest looked up from reference TRBV7-2 and TRBJ2-7): GAGVSQSPSNKVTEKGKDVELRCDPISGHTALYWYRQSLGQGLEFLIYFQGNSAPDKSGLPSDRFSAERTGGSVSTLTIQRTQQEDSAVYLCASSRGGWYEQYFGPGTRLTVT.

This chain joins TRBV27 and TRBJ2-7; a possible D gene is TRBD1 (6 bases). The CDR3 has 16 amino acids. V lost 2 bases, J lost 5 bases, and 19 bases lay in between. The V gene's germline CDR1 is MNHEY and CDR2 SMNVEV (reference sequence). CDR3 bases: TGTGCCAGCAGTTTAATGACAGGCTATCAGGAGGACGAGCAGTACTTC. Its translation is CASSLMTGYQEDEQYF.

V is TRBV5-6 and J is TRBJ2-7; TRBD1 matches 9 bases. The CDR3 runs 17 residues. V gave up 1 base and J gave up 0 bases; unmatched junction bases: 8. Germline lookup yields CDR1 SGHDT and CDR2 YYEEEE. Here the CDR3 DNA reads TGTGCCAGCAGCTTGTTAACCGGGACAGGGTTCTCCTACGAGCAGTACTTC. Encoded protein: CASSLLTGTGFSYEQYF.